This T cell receptor beta chain stems from a study of shared clonotypes between healthy human individuals. Study at large: CD4 naive and memory got three plates each, CD8 naive two, CD8 memory one. Broader study findings: Genetic and exposure-history diversity was limited by the small donor number.

Naive CD8 isolation took CD45RO-negative cells positively selected for CCR7 and excluded terminally differentiated effector memory CD45RA+ cells. On this clone: Its antigen is not identified.

The CDR3 covers 22 residues. Germline V gives CDR1 MDHEN, CDR2 SYDVKM. Unmatched junction bases numbered 22, after V lost 2 bases and J lost 0 bases. The table came from immunoSEQ multiplex PCR; TCRdb's copy has only in-frame clones and leaves some out. Among about 650,000 clones, roughly 95% were seen once, and the ten largest hold 0.09% to 0.13%. The sequence came from a young woman in good health. What was sequenced was naive CD8+ T cells sorted from blood. The chain employs TRBV28 and TRBJ2-7; 10 bases line up with TRBD2. In nucleotides, the CDR3 is TGTGCCAGCAGTTTAGTAACAGGGTTAGATCTCCGGCCTAGCGGGAGCTCCTACGAGCAGTACTTC. Translated: CASSLVTGLDLRPSGSSYEQYF.